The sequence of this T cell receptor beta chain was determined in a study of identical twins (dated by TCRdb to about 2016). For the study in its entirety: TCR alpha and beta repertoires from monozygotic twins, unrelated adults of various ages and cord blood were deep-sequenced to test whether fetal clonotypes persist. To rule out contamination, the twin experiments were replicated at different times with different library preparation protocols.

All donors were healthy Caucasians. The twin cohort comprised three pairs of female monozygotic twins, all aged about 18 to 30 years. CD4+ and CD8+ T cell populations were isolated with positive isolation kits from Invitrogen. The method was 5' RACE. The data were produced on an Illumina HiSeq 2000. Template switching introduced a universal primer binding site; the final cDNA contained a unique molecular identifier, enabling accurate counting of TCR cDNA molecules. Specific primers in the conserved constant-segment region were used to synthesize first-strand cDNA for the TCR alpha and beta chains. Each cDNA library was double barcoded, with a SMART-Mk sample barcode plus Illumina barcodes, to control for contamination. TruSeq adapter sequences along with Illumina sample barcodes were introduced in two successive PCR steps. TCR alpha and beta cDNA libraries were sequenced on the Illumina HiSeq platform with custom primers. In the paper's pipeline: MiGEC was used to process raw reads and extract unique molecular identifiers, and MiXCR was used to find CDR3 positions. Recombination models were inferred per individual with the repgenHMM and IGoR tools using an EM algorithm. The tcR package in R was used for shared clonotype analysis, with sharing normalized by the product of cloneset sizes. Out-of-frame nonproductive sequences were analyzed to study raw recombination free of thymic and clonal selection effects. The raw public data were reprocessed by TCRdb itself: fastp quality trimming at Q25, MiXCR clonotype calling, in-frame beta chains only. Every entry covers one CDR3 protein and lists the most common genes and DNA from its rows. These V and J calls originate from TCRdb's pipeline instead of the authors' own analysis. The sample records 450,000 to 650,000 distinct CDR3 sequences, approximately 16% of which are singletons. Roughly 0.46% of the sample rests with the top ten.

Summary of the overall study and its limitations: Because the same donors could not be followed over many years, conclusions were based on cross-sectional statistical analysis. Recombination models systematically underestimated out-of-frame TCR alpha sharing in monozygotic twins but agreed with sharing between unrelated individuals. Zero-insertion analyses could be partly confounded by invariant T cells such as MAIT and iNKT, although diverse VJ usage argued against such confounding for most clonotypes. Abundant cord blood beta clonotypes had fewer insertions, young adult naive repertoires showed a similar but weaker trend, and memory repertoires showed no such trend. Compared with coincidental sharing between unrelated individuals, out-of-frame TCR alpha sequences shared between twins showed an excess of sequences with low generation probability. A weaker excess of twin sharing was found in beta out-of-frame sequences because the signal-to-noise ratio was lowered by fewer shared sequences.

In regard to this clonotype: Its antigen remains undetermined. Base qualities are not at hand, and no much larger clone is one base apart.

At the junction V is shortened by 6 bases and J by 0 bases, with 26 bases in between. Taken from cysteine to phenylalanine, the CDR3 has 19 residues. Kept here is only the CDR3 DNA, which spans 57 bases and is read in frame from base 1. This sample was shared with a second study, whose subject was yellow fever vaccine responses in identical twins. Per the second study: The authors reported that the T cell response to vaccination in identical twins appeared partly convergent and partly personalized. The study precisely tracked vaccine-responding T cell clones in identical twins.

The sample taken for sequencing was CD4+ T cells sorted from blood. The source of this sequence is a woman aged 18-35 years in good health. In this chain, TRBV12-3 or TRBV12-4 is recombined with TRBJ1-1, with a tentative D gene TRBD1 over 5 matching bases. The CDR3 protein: CASSSSRRMGGRMNTEAFF. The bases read TGTGCCAGCAGCTCATCCCGGCGGATGGGGGGACGGATGAACACTGAAGCTTTCTTT.